The entry below gives a single T cell receptor beta chain sequence along with its context. The data stem from a study of blood T cell repertoires in COVID-19. CDR3 length: 14 residues. Germline CDR1 MGHDK, CDR2 SYGVNS. V lost 1 base and J lost 2, with 8 bases in between. Sequencing used immunoSEQ multiplex PCR; TCRdb keeps in-frame clones, though not all of them. The profile covers 150,000 to 200,000 clones, with around nine tenths appearing a single time and roughly 21% taken by the ten largest. The J gene is TRBJ1-1, the V gene TRBV25-1, with D perhaps TRBD1 (5 bases). The sequenced sample was peripheral blood. The sequence derives from a man aged 55 to 69 with active or convalescent COVID-19. The CDR3, as DNA: TGTGCCAGCAGTGAATGGGGGGATAACACTGAAGCTTTCTTT. This codes for CASSEWGDNTEAFF.